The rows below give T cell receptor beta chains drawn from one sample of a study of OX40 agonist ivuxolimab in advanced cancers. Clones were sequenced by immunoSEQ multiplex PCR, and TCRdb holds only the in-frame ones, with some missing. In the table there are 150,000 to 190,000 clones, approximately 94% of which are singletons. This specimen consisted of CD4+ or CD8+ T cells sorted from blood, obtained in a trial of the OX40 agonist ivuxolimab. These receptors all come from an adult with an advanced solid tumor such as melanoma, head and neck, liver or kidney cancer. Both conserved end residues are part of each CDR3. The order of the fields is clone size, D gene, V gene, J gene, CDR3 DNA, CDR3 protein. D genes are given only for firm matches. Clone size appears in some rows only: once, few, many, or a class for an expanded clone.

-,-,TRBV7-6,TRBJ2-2,TGTGCCAGCAGCTTAACCCCCTGGGGGCAGGGTGACACCGGGGAGCTGTTTTTT,CASSLTPWGQGDTGELFF
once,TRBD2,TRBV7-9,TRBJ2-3,TGTGCCAGCAGCTTTAGCGGGGGGTCCACAGATACGCAGTATTTT,CASSFSGGSTDTQYF
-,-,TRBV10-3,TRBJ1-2,TGTGCCATCAGTGTATCGGGGGCGGGACTCGGCTACACCTTC,CAISVSGAGLGYTF
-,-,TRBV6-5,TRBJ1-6,TGTGCCAGCAGACAGACAGAACTTGGTGTTTCACCCCTCCACTTT,CASRQTELGVSPLHF
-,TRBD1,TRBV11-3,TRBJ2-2,TGTGCCAGCAGCCCTCGTCCCGGGACAGCGAACACCGGGGAGCTGTTTTTT,CASSPRPGTANTGELFF
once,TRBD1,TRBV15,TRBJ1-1,TGTGCCACCAGCAGCAGGGGGGGATTCACTGAAGCTTTCTTT,CATSSRGGFTEAFF
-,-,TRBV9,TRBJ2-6,TGTGCCAGCAGCGCGTCCAGGTACGGGGCCAACGTCCTGACTTTC,CASSASRYGANVLTF
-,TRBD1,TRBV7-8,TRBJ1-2,TGTGCCAGCAGAATAAATCCGGGACAGCCAAACTATGGCTACACCTTC,CASRINPGQPNYGYTF
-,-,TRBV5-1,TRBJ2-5,TGCGCCAGCAGCTTGTTGGAGCAAGAGACCCAGTACTTC,CASSLLEQETQYF
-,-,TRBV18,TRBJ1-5,TGTGCCAGCTCACCGTGGGGGCCGACAGGCTATAGCAATCAGCCCCAGCATTTT,CASSPWGPTGYSNQPQHF
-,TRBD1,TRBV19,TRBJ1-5,TGTGCCAGTAGTCCTCTCGGGACAGGAGGTTCAGACGAGCATTTT,CASSPLGTGGSDEHF
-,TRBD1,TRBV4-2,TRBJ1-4,TGTGCCAGCAGCCAAGGACAGGGGGACGAAAAACTGTTTTTT,CASSQGQGDEKLFF
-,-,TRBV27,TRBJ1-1,TGTGCCACTGCCGGTGCGGACAAGGGGAACACTGAAGCTTTCTTT,CATAGADKGNTEAFF
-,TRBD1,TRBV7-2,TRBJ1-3,TGTGCCAGCAGGATGACAGGGGGTGGAAACACCATATATTTT,CASRMTGGGNTIYF
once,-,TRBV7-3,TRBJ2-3,TGTGCCAGCAGCTTAGGCGGGATGAGGAATACGCAGTATTTT,CASSLGGMRNTQYF
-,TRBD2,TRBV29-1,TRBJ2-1,TGCAGCGTTGGGGGGCTAGCGGGGGCCCTACCCTACAATGAGCAGTTCTTC,CSVGGLAGALPYNEQFF
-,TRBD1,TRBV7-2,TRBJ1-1,TGTGCCAGCAGCCCCTACAGGGGAACTGAAGCTTTCTTT,CASSPYRGTEAFF
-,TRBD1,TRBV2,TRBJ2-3,TGTGCCAGCGGGGACAGGGGAAATACGCAGTATTTT,CASGDRGNTQYF
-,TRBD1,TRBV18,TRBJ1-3,TGTGCCAGCTCGACAGGGGTCCCCTCTGGAAACACCATATATTTT,CASSTGVPSGNTIYF
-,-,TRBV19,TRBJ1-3,TGTGCCAGTAGGGCTGGCGGTCGCCTCTCTGGAAACACCATATATTTT,CASRAGGRLSGNTIYF
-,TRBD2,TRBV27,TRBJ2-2,TGTGCCACCACGGGACTAGCGGGGTCCAGGGAGGAGCTGTTTTTT,CATTGLAGSREELFF
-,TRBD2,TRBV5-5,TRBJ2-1,TGTGCCAGCAGCTTGGTCGTACTAGCGGGAGTGTACGTCGGGAATGAGCAGTTCTTC,CASSLVVLAGVYVGNEQFF
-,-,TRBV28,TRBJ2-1,TGTGCCAGCAGTAGGGGGACGCGCACCGAAAAGCAGTTCTTC,CASSRGTRTEKQFF
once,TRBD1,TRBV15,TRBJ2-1,TGTGCCACCAGCAGATTGACAGGGGGGTCCTACAATGAGCAGTTCTTC,CATSRLTGGSYNEQFF
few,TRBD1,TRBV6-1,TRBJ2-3,TGTGCCAGCAGCGGACAGGCGGCGTCAGATACGCAGTATTTT,CASSGQAASDTQYF
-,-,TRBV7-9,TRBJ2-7,TGTGCCAGCGGGCTTTACGAGCAGTACTTC,CASGLYEQYF
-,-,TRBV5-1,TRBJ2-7,TGCGCCAGCAGCTCGAACCTGGACGAGCAGTACTTC,CASSSNLDEQYF
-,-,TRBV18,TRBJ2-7,TGTGCCAGCTCACGATGGAGGGGTGAGTCCTACGAGCAGTACTTC,CASSRWRGESYEQYF
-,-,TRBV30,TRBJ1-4,TGTGCCTGGAGTGTTCCGCAAGAAAAACTGTTTTTT,CAWSVPQEKLFF
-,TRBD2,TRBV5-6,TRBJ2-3,TGTGCCAGCAGCTTGGCGGCGGGAGTAACAGATACGCAGTATTTT,CASSLAAGVTDTQYF
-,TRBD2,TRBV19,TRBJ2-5,TGTGCCAGTAGTATGAGGGGAGGACTAGCGGGAAACCAAGAGACCCAGTACTTC,CASSMRGGLAGNQETQYF
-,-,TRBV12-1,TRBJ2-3,TGTGCCAGCGGTTTCCAACCTGCCACCGGGACTAGCGGCACTAGCACAGATACGCAGTATTTT,CASGFQPATGTSGTSTDTQYF
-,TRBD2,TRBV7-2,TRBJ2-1,TGTGCCAGCAGCCTAACGACGGGACTAGCAGACAATGAGCAGTTCTTC,CASSLTTGLADNEQFF
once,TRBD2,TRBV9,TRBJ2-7,TGTGCCACCTGCCCGCGGGGGGGGGTCGCCTCCTACGAGCAGTACTTC,CATCPRGGVASYEQYF
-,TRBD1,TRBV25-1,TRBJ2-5,TGTGCCAGCAGTGTCTCCCTACAGGGGCGGGAGACCCAGTACTTC,CASSVSLQGRETQYF
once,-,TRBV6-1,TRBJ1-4,TGTGCCAGCATTAGCGGGCCGTCAACTAATGAAAAACTGTTTTTT,CASISGPSTNEKLFF
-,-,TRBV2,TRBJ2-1,TGTGCCAGCAGTGAAGCGCGTGCTAGCGAGACGGGTGAGCAGTTCTTC,CASSEARASETGEQFF
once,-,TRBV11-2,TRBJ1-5,TGTGCCAGCAGCCCCGGTGGACAAAACAATCAGCCCCAGCATTTT,CASSPGGQNNQPQHF
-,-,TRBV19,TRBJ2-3,TGTGCCAGTAGTACCCCCCAGGAAGCCCGCACAGATACGCAGTATTTT,CASSTPQEARTDTQYF
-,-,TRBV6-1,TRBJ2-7,TGTGCCAGCAGCGGACAGGGAGGGACCTACGAGCAGTACTTC,CASSGQGGTYEQYF
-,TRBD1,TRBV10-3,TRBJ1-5,TGTGCCATCAGTGGTCCGGGACAGGGGTCGTCGAGCAATCAGCCCCAGCATTTT,CAISGPGQGSSSNQPQHF
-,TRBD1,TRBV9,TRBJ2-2,TGTGCCAGCAGCGTGACTACAGGGGTCCCCGGGGAGCTGTTTTTT,CASSVTTGVPGELFF
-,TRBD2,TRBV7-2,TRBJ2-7,TGTGCCAGCAGCCGGGGGCTAGCGGGGTCCTCCTACGAGCAGTACTTC,CASSRGLAGSSYEQYF
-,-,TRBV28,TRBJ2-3,TGTGCCAGCAGTTTCGGGGGCAGCACAGATACGCAGTATTTT,CASSFGGSTDTQYF
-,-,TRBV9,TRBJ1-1,TGTGCCAGCAGCGTAGGGTCCCCCAAGGGCACTGAAGCTTTCTTT,CASSVGSPKGTEAFF
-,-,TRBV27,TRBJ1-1,TGTGCCAGCAGTTCCCGGGACATCGCGTTGAACACTGAAGCTTTCTTT,CASSSRDIALNTEAFF
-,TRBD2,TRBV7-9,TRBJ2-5,TGTGCCAGCACCCAACTGGGACTAGCGGGGGCTAAAGAGACCCAGTACTTC,CASTQLGLAGAKETQYF
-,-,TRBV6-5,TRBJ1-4,TGTGCCAGCAGTTACTCGAGTGAAAGCCTTAATGAAAAACTGTTTTTT,CASSYSSESLNEKLFF
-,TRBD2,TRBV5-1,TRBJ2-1,TGCGCCAGCAGCCTCCCGCGTCTAGCGGGAGGTGAGCAGTTCTTC,CASSLPRLAGGEQFF
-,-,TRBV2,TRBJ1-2,TGTGCCAGCCTACCCCCTGGGGCGGGGGGGCTTGGCTACACCTTC,CASLPPGAGGLGYTF
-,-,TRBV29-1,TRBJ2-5,TGCAGCGTTGTATCTGCAGGGCGGGAGACCCAGTACTTC,CSVVSAGRETQYF
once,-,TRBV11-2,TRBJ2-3,TGTGCCAGCAGCGACAAATCCCCCTTTCGGTTGCTCCGATATACGCAGTATTTT,CASSDKSPFRLLRYTQYF
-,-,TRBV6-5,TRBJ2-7,TGTGCCAGCAGTTACTCGACCGCAGGCCCTGGCGAGCAGTACTTC,CASSYSTAGPGEQYF
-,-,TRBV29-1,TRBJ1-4,TGCAGCGTGGGAAGGGGTGGGGAAAAACTGTTTTTT,CSVGRGGEKLFF
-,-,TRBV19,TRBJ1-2,TGTGCCAGTAGTCTGATGCGGACAGCGGGCTATGGCTACACCTTC,CASSLMRTAGYGYTF
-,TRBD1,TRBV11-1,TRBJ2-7,TGTGCCAGCAGCCTAACCTACACGACGGGACAGATCTACGAGCAGTACTTC,CASSLTYTTGQIYEQYF
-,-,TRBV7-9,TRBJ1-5,TGTGCCAGCAGCCGAGGGTTTCAGCCCCAGCATTTT,CASSRGFQPQHF
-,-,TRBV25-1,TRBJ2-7,TGTGCCAGCATGATGGGGGGCAAGGACGAGCAGTACTTC,CASMMGGKDEQYF
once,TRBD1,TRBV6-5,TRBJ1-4,TGTGCCAGCAGAGAGACAGGGGGCTCGAATGAAAAACTGTTTTTT,CASRETGGSNEKLFF
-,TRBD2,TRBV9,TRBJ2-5,TGTGCCAGCAGCGTAGTAGGGCTAGCGGGGGGGAAAGAGACCCAGTACTTC,CASSVVGLAGGKETQYF